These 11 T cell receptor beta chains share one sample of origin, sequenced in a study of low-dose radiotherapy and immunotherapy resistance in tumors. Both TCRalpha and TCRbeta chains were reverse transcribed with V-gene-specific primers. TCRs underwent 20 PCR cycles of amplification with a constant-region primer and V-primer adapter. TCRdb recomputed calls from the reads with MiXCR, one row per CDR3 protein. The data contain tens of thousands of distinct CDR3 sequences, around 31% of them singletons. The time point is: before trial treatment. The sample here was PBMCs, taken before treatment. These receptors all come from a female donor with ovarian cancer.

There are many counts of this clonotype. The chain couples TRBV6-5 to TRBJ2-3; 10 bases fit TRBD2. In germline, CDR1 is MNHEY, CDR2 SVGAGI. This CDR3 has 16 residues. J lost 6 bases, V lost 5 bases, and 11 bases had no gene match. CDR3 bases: TGTGCCAGCAGTCCCCAGACTAGCGGGCTCGGTGATACGCAGTATTTT. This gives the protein CASSPQTSGLGDTQYF.

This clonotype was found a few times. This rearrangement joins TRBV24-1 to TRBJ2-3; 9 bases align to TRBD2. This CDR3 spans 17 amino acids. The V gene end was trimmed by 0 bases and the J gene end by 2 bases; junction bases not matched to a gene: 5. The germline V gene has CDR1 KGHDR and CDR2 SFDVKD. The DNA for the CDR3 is TGTGCCACCAGTGATTTGTGGCTAGCGGGGAACACAGATACGCAGTATTTT. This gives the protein CATSDLWLAGNTDTQYF.

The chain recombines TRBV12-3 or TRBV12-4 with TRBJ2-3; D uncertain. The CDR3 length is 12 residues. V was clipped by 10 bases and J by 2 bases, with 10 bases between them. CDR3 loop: CATRLFTDTQYF. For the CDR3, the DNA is TGTGCCACCAGGTTGTTCACAGATACGCAGTATTTT.

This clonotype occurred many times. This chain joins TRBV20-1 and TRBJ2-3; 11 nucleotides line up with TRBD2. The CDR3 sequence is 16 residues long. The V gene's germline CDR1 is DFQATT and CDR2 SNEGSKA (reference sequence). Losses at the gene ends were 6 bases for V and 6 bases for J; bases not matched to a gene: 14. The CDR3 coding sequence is TGCAGTGCCCCTCGGAGTAGCGGGAGGGCTTTCGATACGCAGTATTTT. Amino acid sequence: CSAPRSSGRAFDTQYF.

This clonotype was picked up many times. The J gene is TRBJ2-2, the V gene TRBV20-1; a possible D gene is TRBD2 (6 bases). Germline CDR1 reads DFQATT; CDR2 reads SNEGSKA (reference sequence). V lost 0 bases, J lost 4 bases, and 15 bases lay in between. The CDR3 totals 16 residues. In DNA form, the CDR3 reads TGCAGTGCTAGAGATGGGCGGGAAGCGCTCACCGGGGAGCTGTTTTTT. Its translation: CSARDGREALTGELFF.

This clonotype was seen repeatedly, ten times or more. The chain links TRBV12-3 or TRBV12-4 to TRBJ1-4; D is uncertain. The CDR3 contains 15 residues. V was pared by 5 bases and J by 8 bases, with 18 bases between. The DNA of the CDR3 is TGTGCCAGCAGTGCCGCAACCCGTGGAGACGAAAAACTGTTTTTT. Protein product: CASSAATRGDEKLFF.

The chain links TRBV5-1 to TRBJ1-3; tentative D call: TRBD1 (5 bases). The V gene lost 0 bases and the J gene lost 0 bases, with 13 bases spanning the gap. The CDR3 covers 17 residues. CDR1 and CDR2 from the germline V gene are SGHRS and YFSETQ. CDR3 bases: TGCGCCAGCAGCTTGGAGAGGGGAACGACCTCTGGAAACACCATATATTTT. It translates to CASSLERGTTSGNTIYF.

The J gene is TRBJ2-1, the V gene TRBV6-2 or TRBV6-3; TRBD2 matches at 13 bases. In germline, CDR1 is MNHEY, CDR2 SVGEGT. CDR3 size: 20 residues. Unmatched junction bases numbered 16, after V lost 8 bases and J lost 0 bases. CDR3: CASHGLAGDPLTRSYNEQFF. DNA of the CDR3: TGTGCCAGCCATGGACTAGCGGGAGATCCGCTAACCCGCTCCTACAATGAGCAGTTCTTC.

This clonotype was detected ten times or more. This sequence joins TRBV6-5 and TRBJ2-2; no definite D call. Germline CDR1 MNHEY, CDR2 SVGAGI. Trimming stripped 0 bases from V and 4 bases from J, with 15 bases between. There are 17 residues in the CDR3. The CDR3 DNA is TGTGCCAGCAGTTACTCTTCCTGGCGACCGGGCACCGGGGAGCTGTTTTTT. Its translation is CASSYSSWRPGTGELFF.

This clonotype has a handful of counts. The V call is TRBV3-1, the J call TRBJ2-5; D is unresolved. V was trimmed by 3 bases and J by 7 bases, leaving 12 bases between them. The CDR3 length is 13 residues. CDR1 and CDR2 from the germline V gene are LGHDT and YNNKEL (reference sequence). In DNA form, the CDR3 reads TGTGCCAGCAGCCAGCCCCCCGGACCGACCCAGTACTTC. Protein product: CASSQPPGPTQYF.

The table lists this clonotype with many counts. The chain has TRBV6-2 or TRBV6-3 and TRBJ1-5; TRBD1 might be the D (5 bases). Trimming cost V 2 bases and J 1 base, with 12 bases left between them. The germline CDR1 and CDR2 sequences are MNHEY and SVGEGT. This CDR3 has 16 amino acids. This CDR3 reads CASSYPRGLSNQPQHF. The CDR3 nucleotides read TGTGCCAGCAGTTACCCGCGGGGCTTAAGCAATCAGCCCCAGCATTTT.